This passage covers 28 T cell receptor beta chains from one sample sequenced in a study of cytomegalovirus exposure and HLA in healthy donors. Primers: 60 Vbeta forward and 13 Jbeta reverse. The method was immunoSEQ multiplex PCR; TCRdb's version includes in-frame clones alone and lacks a portion of them. The table lists some 98,000 clones, around 10% of them singletons, with approximately 5.1% in the top ten. Specimen: PBMCs. The receptor source for this set is a middle-aged man in good health and CMV-seropositive.

The rearrangement links TRBV7-9 to TRBJ2-1; D perhaps matches TRBD2 (6 bases). Trimming removed 4 bases at V and 3 bases at J, with 13 bases between. Germline CDR1 reads SEHNR; CDR2 reads FQNEAQ (reference sequence). The CDR3 is 15 amino acids. This CDR3 is CASSSPGLHYNEQFF. As DNA, the CDR3 is TGTGCCAGCAGCTCGCCGGGACTTCACTACAATGAGCAGTTCTTC.

This clone turned up a few times. The chain carries TRBV19 and TRBJ1-1, with TRBD1 as a possible D gene (5 bases). The CDR3 covers 12 residues. The V gene lost 3 bases and the J gene lost 4 bases, with 6 bases spanning the gap. Germline V gene data show CDR1 as LNHDA and CDR2 as SQIVND (reference sequence). CDR3 sequence reads: CASSIGATEAFF. The CDR3 DNA follows: TGTGCCAGTAGTATTGGGGCCACTGAAGCTTTCTTT.

The V and J genes are TRBV7-9 and TRBJ2-2; D remains ambiguous. Germline V gives CDR1 SEHNR, CDR2 FQNEAQ (reference sequence). Trimming cost V 1 base and J 1 base, with 7 bases left between them. This CDR3 spans 15 amino acids. CDR3 in DNA: TGTGCCAGCAGCTTAGTTGAGGAGAACACCGGGGAGCTGTTTTTT. It encodes CASSLVEENTGELFF.

This chain joins TRBV30 and TRBJ1-1, with D possibly TRBD1 on 6 matching bases. The V gene lost 4 bases and the J gene lost 2 bases, with 11 bases spanning the gap. Germline values: CDR1 GTSNPN, CDR2 SVGIG (reference sequence). This CDR3 has 13 amino acids. The CDR3 nucleotides are TGTGCCTGGACCACGACAGGTAACACTGAAGCTTTCTTT. Amino acids: CAWTTTGNTEAFF.

This clone was detected a few times. The V call is TRBV7-2, the J call TRBJ2-7; 7 bases agree with TRBD1. The CDR3 extends over 14 amino acids. Germline CDR1 and CDR2: SGHTA and FQGNSA. J lost 3 bases, V lost 5 bases, and 7 bases had no gene match. The CDR3 is CASSLNRGYYEQYF. For the CDR3, the DNA is TGTGCCAGCAGCCTCAACAGGGGATACTACGAGCAGTACTTC. Using reference TRBV7-2 and TRBJ2-7 for the parts outside the CDR3, the full variable domain is GAGVSQSPSNKVTEKGKDVELRCDPISGHTALYWYRQSLGQGLEFLIYFQGNSAPDKSGLPSDRFSAERTGGSVSTLTIQRTQQEDSAVYLCASSLNRGYYEQYFGPGTRLTVT.

V and J are TRBV29-1 and TRBJ2-7; perhaps TRBD1 as D (6 bases). Germline V lookup: CDR1 SQVTM, CDR2 ANQGSEA. With 6 bases removed from V and 9 bases from J, the gap between germline ends came to 21 bases. The CDR3 runs 13 residues. The CDR3 here is CSVAGTSLHGQYF. CDR3 nucleotides: TGCAGCGTGGCCGGGACAAGTCTTCACGGGCAGTACTTC.

This clone has more than one count but fewer than ten. CDR3 loop: CASSPQFQDRPQFF. CDR3 coding DNA: TGTGCCAGCAGCCCGCAGTTTCAGGACAGACCTCAGTTCTTC. The chain joins TRBV7-9 to TRBJ2-1; tentatively, D is TRBD1 (6 bases). Trimming removed 5 bases from V and 13 bases from J, with 21 bases in between. The CDR3 is made up of 14 amino acids. Germline loops: CDR1 SEHNR, CDR2 FQNEAQ (reference sequence).

The rearrangement uses TRBV27 and TRBJ2-1; 12 bases are shared with TRBD2. Trimming took 3 bases from V and 9 from J; bases not matched to a gene: 6. The CDR3 loop spans 15 amino acids. CDR1 is MNHEY and CDR2 is SMNVEV in the germline V gene (reference sequence). The CDR3 sequence is CASSFCTSGRCEQFF. The CDR3 DNA is TGTGCCAGCAGTTTTTGTACTAGCGGGAGGTGTGAGCAGTTCTTC.

A few counts support this clone. The J gene is TRBJ1-2, the V gene TRBV5-6; tentatively, D is TRBD1 (6 bases). The CDR3 runs 13 residues. Per the germline V gene, CDR1 is SGHDT and CDR2 is YYEEEE. With 4 bases removed from V and 8 bases from J, the gap between germline ends came to 15 bases. The CDR3: CASSGGSLRGYTF. The CDR3 nucleotides are TGTGCCAGCAGCGGGGGCTCTTTGCGGGGCTACACCTTC.

This clone was counted between two and nine times. One end of the junction is discordant with germline, which a read error may explain. This chain links TRBV5-4 with TRBJ2-7, with 9 positions matching TRBD1. Germline V gene lookup returns CDR1 SGHNT and CDR2 YYREEE (reference sequence). This CDR3 is 15 amino acids long. The CDR3: CASSLSSGQGWNLTF. The CDR3 DNA reads TGTGCCAGCAGCTTGAGCTCGGGACAGGGTTGGAACTTAACCTTC.

DNA of the CDR3: TGTGCCAGCAGCCAACAAACGACTACAGTCCTACGGGAGCAGTACTTC. Its protein is CASSQQTTTVLREQYF. This chain joins TRBV4-2 and TRBJ2-7, with TRBD2 as a possible D gene (5 bases). Germline V gene sequence: CDR1 LGHNA, CDR2 YNFKEQ. Trimming took 2 bases from V and 7 from J, leaving 21 bases between them. This CDR3 contains 16 residues.

As for this clone: One junction end does not reproduce the germline sequence, and a read error may be involved. The gene calls are TRBV6-1 and TRBJ1-5; TRBD1 might be the D (5 bases). Germline V gene data show CDR1 as MNHNS and CDR2 as SASEGT. This CDR3 has 17 residues. This chain's CDR3 is CASSKAMGGADNQPQHF. DNA of the CDR3: TGTGCCAGCAGTAAAGCTATGGGAGGGGCTGACAATCAGCCCCAGCATTTT.

This clone has a handful of counts. The rearrangement uses TRBV5-8 and TRBJ2-7; 8 bases agree with TRBD2. Trimming cost V 2 bases and J 6 bases; bases outside gene matches: 7. CDR1 is SGHTS, CDR2 YDEGEE, per germline. CDR3 length: 14 residues. CDR3 DNA: TGTGCCAGCAGCTTAGGCGCGGGAGGTATCGAGCAGTACTTC. It is translated as CASSLGAGGIEQYF.

This clone has just a few counts. V is TRBV7-9 and J is TRBJ1-2, with TRBD1 matching over 9 bases. Germline loops: CDR1 SEHNR, CDR2 FQNEAQ (reference sequence). The length of the CDR3 is 13 residues. Losses at the gene ends were 6 bases for V and 8 bases for J; bases not matched to a gene: 7. The CDR3 loop reads CASRQGQGEGYTF. The CDR3 DNA follows: TGTGCCAGCAGGCAGGGACAGGGAGAAGGCTACACCTTC.

The J gene is TRBJ2-5, the V gene TRBV28; TRBD2 agrees at 7 bases. V was pared by 3 bases and J by 5 bases, with 6 bases of the junction left unmatched. This CDR3 region has 14 residues. CDR1 and CDR2 (germline): MDHEN, SYDVKM. CDR3 DNA: TGTGCCAGCAGTTTGGTGGGACTAACGGAGACCCAGTACTTC. This translates into CASSLVGLTETQYF. The whole variable domain, remainder taken from reference TRBV28 and TRBJ2-5, is DVKVTQSSRYLVKRTGEKVFLECVQDMDHENMFWYRQDPGLGLRLIYFSYDVKMKEKGDIPEGYSVSREKKERFSLILESASTNQTSMYLCASSLVGLTETQYFGPGTRLLVL.

This clone turned up a few times. This rearrangement joins TRBV7-6 to TRBJ1-3; no definite D call. The CDR3 runs 15 residues. CDR1 and CDR2 (germline): SGHVS, FNYEAQ. V was cut by 9 bases and J by 5 bases, with 20 bases left in between. CDR3 loop: CARIWAASGRNTIYF. The CDR3 DNA is TGTGCCAGAATTTGGGCTGCCTCTGGGCGAAACACCATATATTTT.

This clone showed up just a few times. The J gene is TRBJ1-1, the V gene TRBV4-1; 9 positions agree with TRBD1. Per germline, CDR1 MGHRA and CDR2 YSYEKL. CDR3 length equals 16 residues. Trimming took 4 bases from V and 0 from J; bases not matched to a gene: 6. CDR3 sequence: CASSLGQGPMNTEAFF. As DNA, the CDR3 is TGCGCCAGCAGCCTAGGACAGGGGCCAATGAACACTGAAGCTTTCTTT.

The table lists this clone with a few counts. CDR3 region: CASSEVIGEYTDTQYF. The DNA for the CDR3 is TGTGCCAGCAGTGAAGTCATCGGAGAGTACACAGATACGCAGTATTTT. The genes are TRBV6-1 and TRBJ2-3, with unresolved D. V was pared by 1 base and J by 2 bases, with 13 bases between. The CDR3 loop spans 16 amino acids. CDR1 MNHNS and CDR2 SASEGT come from the germline V gene.

The V and J genes are TRBV29-1 and TRBJ2-7, with D possibly TRBD2 on 6 matching bases. Trimming took off 3 bases at V and 2 bases at J, with 11 bases between the two ends. The CDR3 is 13 residues long. Germline loops: CDR1 SQVTM, CDR2 ANQGSEA. CDR3 bases: TGCAGCGTTGAGGGGGAGGACACCTACGAGCAGTACTTC. Translated, it gives CSVEGEDTYEQYF.

This sequence joins TRBV9 and TRBJ1-4; D possibly corresponds to TRBD1 (5 bases). Between the trimmed V and J ends, which lost 4 bases and 10 bases, there was a span of 20 bases. The length of the CDR3 is 15 residues. Germline loops: CDR1 SGDLS, CDR2 YYNGEE. This CDR3 reads CASSPSALDTGKLFF. Here the CDR3 DNA reads TGTGCCAGCAGCCCGTCGGCTTTAGACACAGGAAAACTGTTTTTT.

The chain uses TRBV7-2 and TRBJ2-6; D possibly corresponds to TRBD2 (6 bases). The CDR3 is 17 residues long. The V end lost 5 bases, the J end lost 0 bases, and 14 bases lay between the germline ends. CDR1 and CDR2 (germline): SGHTA, FQGNSA. In DNA, the CDR3 is TGTGCCAGCAGCCCACATGCGGGGACCTCTGGGGCCAACGTCCTGACTTTC. It translates to CASSPHAGTSGANVLTF.

This clone turned up a few times. The chain has TRBV11-2 and TRBJ1-4; D unclear. This CDR3 contains 16 residues. Germline CDR1 reads SGHAT; CDR2 reads FQNNGV. The V end was cut by 2 bases, the J end by 7 bases, with 17 bases between. CDR3 amino acids: CASSLSRPQASEKLFF. CDR3 DNA sequence: TGTGCCAGCAGCTTATCCAGGCCTCAGGCCTCTGAAAAACTGTTTTTT.

This clone came up a few times. This chain uses TRBV18 with TRBJ2-2; 11 bases agree with TRBD1. This CDR3 is built from 16 residues. The germline gives CDR1 KGHSH, CDR2 LQKENI. V lost 1 base to trimming and J lost 4 bases; unmatched junction nucleotides: 2. The CDR3 bases are TGTGCCAGCTCACCACGCGGGACAGGGGGCACCGGGGAGCTGTTTTTT. Translation: CASSPRGTGGTGELFF. Based on the CDR3 plus reference TRBV18 and TRBJ2-2, the full variable domain is NAGVMQNPRHLVRRRGQEARLRCSPMKGHSHVYWYRQLPEEGLKFMVYLQKENIIDESGMPKERFSAEFPKEGPSILRIQQVVRGDSAAYFCASSPRGTGGTGELFFGEGSRLTVL.

The rearrangement uses TRBV5-4 and TRBJ1-3, with D perhaps TRBD1 (6 bases). Trimming took 0 bases from V and 3 from J, leaving 7 bases between them. CDR3 size: 14 residues. CDR1 and CDR2 (germline): SGHNT, YYREEE (reference sequence). The CDR3 is CASSLGGLGNTIYF. The DNA of the CDR3 is TGTGCCAGCAGCTTGGGGGGGCTTGGAAACACCATATATTTT.

The chain uses TRBV7-2 and TRBJ1-4; 7 nucleotides align to TRBD1. The junction had 4 bases not matched to a gene; V was cut back by 1 base and J by 5 bases. Germline V lookup: CDR1 SGHTA, CDR2 FQGNSA. This CDR3 is built from 15 residues. The CDR3 DNA is TGTGCCAGCAGCTTAGAAGGGGGCGCGAATGAAAAACTGTTTTTT. It specifies CASSLEGGANEKLFF.

This clone was picked up a small number of times. The CDR3: CASSPIGQDSYEQYF. Here the CDR3 DNA reads TGTGCCAGCAGTCCTATCGGACAGGACTCCTACGAGCAGTACTTC. The V and J genes are TRBV28 and TRBJ2-7, with 7 bases fitting TRBD1. The CDR3 has 15 amino acids. V trimming: 5 bases; J trimming: 0 bases; junction bases outside the gene matches: 7. In germline, CDR1 is MDHEN, CDR2 SYDVKM.

This clone was picked up a small number of times. The chain carries TRBV28 and TRBJ1-5; TRBD1 aligns across 9 bases. The CDR3 contains 16 residues. After removal of 6 bases from V and 3 bases from J, the junction contained 9 bases not matched to a gene. Per the germline V gene, CDR1 is MDHEN and CDR2 is SYDVKM. The CDR3 loop reads CASRIRTGAVNQPQHF. DNA for the CDR3: TGTGCCAGCAGGATTCGGACAGGGGCGGTCAATCAGCCCCAGCATTTT.

A few counts support this clone. The CDR3 bases are TGTGCCAGCAGTTTAAGACAGGGGGCGCCCGGTGTTTTCTTT. This encodes CASSLRQGAPGVFF. This rearrangement joins TRBV27 to TRBJ1-1; the match to TRBD1 covers 10 bases. CDR1 and CDR2 from the germline V gene are MNHEY and SMNVEV (reference sequence). The CDR3 is made up of 14 amino acids. The V gene end was trimmed by 2 bases and the J gene end by 13 bases; junction bases not matched to a gene: 10.